This TCR beta chain was documented in a study of Tregs in tolerant kidney transplant recipients. Study conclusions and caveats: The small number of patients limits these findings pending further validation. Biological reproducibility was not directly addressed in this study. The most relevant donor-specific Treg TCRbeta repertoire apparently came from expansion with activated donor B cells.

Libraries were prepared by immunoSEQ multiplex PCR; TCRdb keeps only in-frame clonotypes and omits some of them. The repertoire holds 75,000 to 85,000 clones, 91% seen once, with 0.34% in the top ten. After removal of 10 bases from V and 8 bases from J, the junction contained 10 bases not matched to a gene. Germline V gene sequence: CDR1 MNHEY, CDR2 SVGAGI. This CDR3 region has 13 residues. For this clone: No antigen is known for it.

The rearrangement links TRBV6-5 to TRBJ1-4; 7 bases align to TRBD1. The clonotype comes from a human donor who received a combined kidney and bone marrow transplant. This specimen was Tregs from blood, taken before the transplant. CDR3 DNA: TGTGCCACCCAAGGGGGCTCGAGGGAAAAACTGTTTTTT. This sequence encodes CATQGGSREKLFF.